This is a list of T cell receptor beta chains from one sample in a study of T cell responses to AZD1222 COVID-19 vaccine. Sequencing was performed with immunoSEQ multiplex PCR; in TCRdb, only in-frame clones are kept and a portion is missing. The table has 190,000 or so clones, 80% to 95% seen once; the top ten hold around 3.7%. The specimen was peripheral blood, collected 28 days after the second AZD1222 dose. The source is an adult who received the AZD1222 COVID-19 vaccine. Both conserved end residues are part of each CDR3. Each record gives: V gene, clone size, J gene, D gene, CDR3 length, CDR3 protein, CDR3 DNA. D genes are given only for firm matches. Clone size is given for some rows only: seen once, a few or many times, or a class if the clone is expanded.

>TRBV5-1|-|TRBJ2-6|-|16
CASRLTALSGANVLTF
TGCGCCAGCAGGTTAACAGCCCTCTCTGGGGCCAACGTCCTGACTTTC
>TRBV3-1/TRBV3-2|-|TRBJ2-1|-|15
CASSQGRSVGDEQFF
TGTGCCAGCAGCCAAGGGAGGTCTGTCGGGGATGAGCAGTTCTTC
>TRBV7-2|-|TRBJ2-1|TRBD2|15
CASSLVAGGPHEQFF
TGTGCCAGCAGCTTAGTAGCGGGAGGGCCCCATGAGCAGTTCTTC
>TRBV10-3|-|TRBJ2-2|TRBD1|16
CAISNLDRGGTGELFF
TGTGCCATCAGTAATTTGGACAGGGGAGGGACCGGGGAGCTGTTTTTT
>TRBV2|-|TRBJ1-1|-|12
CASWEVNTEAFF
TGTGCCAGCTGGGAGGTGAACACTGAAGCTTTCTTT
>TRBV7-8|-|TRBJ2-3|-|13
CASNLASADTQYF
TGTGCCAGCAACCTAGCGTCCGCAGATACGCAGTATTTT
>TRBV6-6|-|TRBJ2-7|TRBD2|15
CASKSTSGVTYEQYF
TGTGCCAGCAAGAGCACTAGCGGGGTCACCTACGAGCAGTACTTC
>TRBV11-3|-|TRBJ2-7|TRBD2|16
CASSLSSGTRTYEQYF
TGTGCCAGCAGCTTAAGTAGCGGGACTAGAACCTACGAGCAGTACTTC
>TRBV28|-|TRBJ1-3|TRBD1|16
CASSTPSGGIGNTIYF
TGTGCCAGCAGTACACCATCAGGGGGTATTGGAAACACCATATATTTT
>TRBV7-9|-|TRBJ2-2|TRBD1|16
CASSRPGQRNTGELFF
TGTGCCAGCAGCCGACCGGGACAGAGGAACACCGGGGAGCTGTTTTTT
>TRBV6-2/TRBV6-3|-|TRBJ1-2|-|12
CASSPGVWGYTF
TGTGCCAGCAGTCCAGGGGTTTGGGGCTACACCTTC
>TRBV27|-|TRBJ1-3|TRBD1|15
CASRTQGASGNTIYF
TGTGCCAGCAGGACGCAGGGGGCATCCGGAAACACCATATATTTT
>TRBV2|-|TRBJ1-6|TRBD1|17
CASSERQGAAGNSPLHF
TGTGCCAGCAGTGAACGACAGGGGGCAGCGGGTAATTCACCCCTCCACTTT
>TRBV6-5|-|TRBJ1-6|TRBD1|13
CASSGDRGRPLHF
TGTGCCAGCAGCGGGGACAGGGGGCGACCCCTCCACTTT
>TRBV7-9|-|TRBJ1-4|TRBD1|15
CASSFVEGAEEKLFF
TGTGCCAGCAGCTTCGTCGAGGGGGCTGAGGAAAAACTGTTTTTT
>TRBV28|-|TRBJ2-1|-|14
CASSFRRLYNEQFF
TGTGCCAGCAGTTTCCGGCGGTTATACAATGAGCAGTTCTTC
>TRBV5-4|-|TRBJ1-2|-|15
CASKPGGSIVFGYTF
TGTGCCAGCAAACCGGGAGGGTCCATAGTCTTTGGCTACACCTTC
>TRBV28|-|TRBJ2-1|TRBD2|15
CAGGPRLAGPNEQFF
TGTGCCGGGGGGCCCCGACTAGCGGGACCGAATGAGCAGTTCTTC
>TRBV20-1|-|TRBJ1-2|-|10
CSARDRGYTF
TGCAGTGCTAGAGATAGGGGCTACACCTTC
>TRBV24-1|-|TRBJ1-1|-|12
CATKGSGTEAFF
TGTGCCACCAAGGGAAGTGGGACTGAAGCTTTCTTT
>TRBV10-3|-|TRBJ2-7|TRBD1|16
CATRRQGLAFTYEQYF
TGTGCCACCCGTCGACAGGGGCTGGCGTTTACCTACGAGCAGTACTTC
>TRBV11-2|-|TRBJ2-7|TRBD2|14
CASSLGLEEREQYF
TGTGCCAGCAGCTTGGGACTAGAGGAACGCGAGCAGTACTTC
>TRBV30|-|TRBJ2-7|TRBD1|12
CAWNYRGSEQYF
TGTGCCTGGAATTACAGGGGTAGCGAGCAGTACTTC
>TRBV2|-|TRBJ2-3|-|12
CASSMVVDTQYF
TGTGCCAGCAGTATGGTGGTGGATACGCAGTATTTT
>TRBV27|-|TRBJ2-2|TRBD1|15
CASSWTGGNTGELFF
TGTGCCAGCAGTTGGACAGGGGGGAACACCGGGGAGCTGTTTTTT
>TRBV6-5|-|TRBJ2-7|-|13
CASSPRQFWEQYF
TGTGCCAGCAGTCCCCGACAGTTTTGGGAGCAGTACTTC
>TRBV21-1|few|TRBJ1-1|-|13
CASSKRAETEAFF
TGTGCCAGCAGCAAGCGCGCTGAGACTGAAGCTTTCTTT
>TRBV12-5|-|TRBJ2-6|-|19
CASGSPPQGPDSGANVLTF
TGTGCTAGTGGTTCCCCCCCCCAGGGACCCGACTCTGGGGCCAACGTCCTGACTTTC
>TRBV29-1|-|TRBJ1-1|-|13
CSVEVGRNTEAFF
TGCAGCGTTGAAGTTGGAAGGAACACTGAAGCTTTCTTT
>TRBV27|-|TRBJ1-6|TRBD1|18
CASSLGTGVALYNSPLHF
TGTGCCAGCAGTCTCGGGACAGGGGTGGCTCTCTATAATTCACCCCTCCACTTT
>TRBV5-6|-|TRBJ1-2|-|15
CASSRGAGVDYGYTF
TGTGCCAGCAGCCGGGGGGCCGGGGTTGACTATGGCTACACCTTC
>TRBV5-1|-|TRBJ2-5|TRBD1|13
CASSADRVETQYF
TGCGCCAGCAGCGCGGACAGGGTAGAGACCCAGTACTTC
>TRBV4-1|-|TRBJ1-2|-|15
CASSLGPGEAGGYTF
TGCGCCAGCAGCCTAGGTCCCGGGGAGGCTGGTGGCTACACCTTC
>TRBV2|-|TRBJ1-6|TRBD1|14
CASRTGTDNSPLHF
TGTGCCAGCAGAACCGGGACAGATAATTCACCCCTCCACTTT
>TRBV6-5|-|TRBJ2-7|-|13
CASLGQGSYEQYF
TGTGCCAGCCTCGGCCAGGGGAGTTACGAGCAGTACTTC
>TRBV5-4|-|TRBJ2-3|-|14
CASSLQGSTDTQYF
TGTGCCAGCAGCTTACAGGGATCCACAGATACGCAGTATTTT
>TRBV7-9|-|TRBJ2-7|-|14
CASTQAESSYEQYF
TGTGCCAGCACCCAAGCGGAGTCCTCCTACGAGCAGTACTTC
>TRBV28|-|TRBJ2-7|-|15
CASSLEEGSSYEQYF
TGTGCCAGCAGTTTGGAGGAGGGATCTTCCTACGAGCAGTACTTC
>TRBV2|-|TRBJ1-1|-|14
CASRLETKATEAFF
TGTGCCAGCAGGTTGGAGACCAAAGCCACTGAAGCTTTCTTT
>TRBV4-2|-|TRBJ1-5|-|16
CASSQGRAESNQPQHF
TGTGCCAGCAGCCAAGGCAGGGCAGAAAGCAATCAGCCCCAGCATTTT
>TRBV9|once|TRBJ2-2|TRBD2|16
CASSPSGGSGAGELFF
TGTGCCAGCAGCCCCTCGGGGGGTAGCGGAGCCGGGGAGCTGTTTTTT
>TRBV28|-|TRBJ1-5|-|15
CASSETVKHNQPQHF
TGTGCCAGCAGTGAGACAGTTAAACACAATCAGCCCCAGCATTTT
>TRBV19|-|TRBJ1-2|TRBD1|13
CASSPPGGYGYTF
TGTGCCAGTAGTCCCCCAGGGGGCTATGGCTACACCTTC
>TRBV6-5|-|TRBJ2-1|-|15
CATRSRNPSYNEQFF
TGTGCCACCAGGTCCCGGAACCCCTCCTACAATGAGCAGTTCTTC
>TRBV11-1|-|TRBJ1-5|-|13
CASSSRGDQPQHF
TGTGCCAGCAGCTCACGAGGGGATCAGCCCCAGCATTTT
>TRBV5-6|-|TRBJ1-2|-|14
CASSQLFSGGGYTF
TGTGCCAGCAGCCAACTGTTTTCGGGAGGTGGCTACACCTTC
>TRBV29-1|-|TRBJ1-1|-|12
CSVVAGWTEAFF
TGCAGCGTTGTGGCAGGGTGGACTGAAGCTTTCTTT
>TRBV28|-|TRBJ2-7|TRBD2|14
CASSSSGTSDEQYF
TGTGCCAGCAGTTCATCCGGGACTAGTGACGAGCAGTACTTC
>TRBV15|-|TRBJ1-1|-|13
CATSRDANTEAFF
TGTGCCACCAGCAGAGATGCGAACACTGAAGCTTTCTTT
>TRBV23-1|-|TRBJ2-7|TRBD2|15
CASSQPASGTYEQYF
TGCGCCAGCAGTCAACCGGCTAGCGGAACCTACGAGCAGTACTTC
>TRBV15|-|TRBJ2-2|-|18
CATSRDFGTRGNTGELFF
TGTGCCACCAGCAGAGATTTCGGTACGCGGGGGAACACCGGGGAGCTGTTTTTT
>TRBV7-2|-|TRBJ2-7|-|15
CASSLGGPRTYEQYF
TGTGCCAGCAGCTTAGGGGGGCCCAGGACCTACGAGCAGTACTTC